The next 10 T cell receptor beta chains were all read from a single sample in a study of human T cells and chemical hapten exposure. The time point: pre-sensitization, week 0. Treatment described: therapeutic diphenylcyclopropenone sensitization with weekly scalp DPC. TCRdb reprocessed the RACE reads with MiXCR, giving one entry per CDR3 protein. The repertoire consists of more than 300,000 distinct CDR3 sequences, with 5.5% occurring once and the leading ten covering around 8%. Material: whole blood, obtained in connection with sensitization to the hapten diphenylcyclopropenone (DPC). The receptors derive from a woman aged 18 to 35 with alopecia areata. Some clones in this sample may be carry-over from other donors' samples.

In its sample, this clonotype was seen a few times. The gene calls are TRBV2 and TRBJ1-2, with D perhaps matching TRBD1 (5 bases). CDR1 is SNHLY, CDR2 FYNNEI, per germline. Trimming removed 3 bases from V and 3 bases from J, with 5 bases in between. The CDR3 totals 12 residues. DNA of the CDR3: TGTGCCAGCAGTGAGGGACACTATGGCTACACCTTC. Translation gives CASSEGHYGYTF.

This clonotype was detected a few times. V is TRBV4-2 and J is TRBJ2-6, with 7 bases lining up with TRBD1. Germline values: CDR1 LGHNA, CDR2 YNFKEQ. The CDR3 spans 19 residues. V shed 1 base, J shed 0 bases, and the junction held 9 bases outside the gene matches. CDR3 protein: CASSQGVTGISSGANVLTF. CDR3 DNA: TGTGCCAGCAGCCAAGGGGTGACAGGGATAAGCTCTGGGGCCAACGTCCTGACTTTC.

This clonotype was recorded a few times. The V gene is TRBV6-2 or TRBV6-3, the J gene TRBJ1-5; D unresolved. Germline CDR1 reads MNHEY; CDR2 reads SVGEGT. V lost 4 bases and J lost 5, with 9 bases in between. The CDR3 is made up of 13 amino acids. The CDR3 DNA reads TGTGCCAGCAGTTTGGAATACCATCAGCCCCAGCATTTT. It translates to CASSLEYHQPQHF.

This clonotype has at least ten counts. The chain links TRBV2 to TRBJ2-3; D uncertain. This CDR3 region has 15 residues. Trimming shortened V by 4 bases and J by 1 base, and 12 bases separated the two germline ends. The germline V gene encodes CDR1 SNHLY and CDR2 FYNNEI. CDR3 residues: CASSGQSSGTDTQYF. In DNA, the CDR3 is TGTGCCAGCAGTGGGCAATCCTCTGGCACAGATACGCAGTATTTT. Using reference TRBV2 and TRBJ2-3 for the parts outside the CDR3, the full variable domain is EPEVTQTPSHQVTQMGQEVILRCVPISNHLYFYWYRQILGQKVEFLVSFYNNEISEKSEIFDDQFSVERPDGSNFTLKIRSTKLEDSAMYFCASSGQSSGTDTQYFGPGTRLTVL.

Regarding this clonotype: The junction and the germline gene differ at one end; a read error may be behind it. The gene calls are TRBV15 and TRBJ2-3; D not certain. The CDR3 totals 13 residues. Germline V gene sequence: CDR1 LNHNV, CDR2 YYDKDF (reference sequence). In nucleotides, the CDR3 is TGTGCCACCAGGGGTAGGGCAACAGAAACGCAGTATTTT. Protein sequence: CATRGRATETQYF.

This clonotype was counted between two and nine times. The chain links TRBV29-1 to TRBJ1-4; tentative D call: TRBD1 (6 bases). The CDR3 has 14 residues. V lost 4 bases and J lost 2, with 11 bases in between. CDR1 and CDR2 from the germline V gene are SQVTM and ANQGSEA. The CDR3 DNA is TGCAGCGTTGTGGGGGGGGCCACTAATGAAAAACTGTTTTTT. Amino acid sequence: CSVVGGATNEKLFF.

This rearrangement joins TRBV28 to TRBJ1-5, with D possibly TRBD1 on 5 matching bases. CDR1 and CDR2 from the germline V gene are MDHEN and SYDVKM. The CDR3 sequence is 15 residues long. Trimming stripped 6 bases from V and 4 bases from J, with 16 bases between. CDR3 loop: CASRGADTGNQPQHF. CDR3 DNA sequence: TGTGCCAGCAGAGGGGCCGACACCGGGAATCAGCCCCAGCATTTT.

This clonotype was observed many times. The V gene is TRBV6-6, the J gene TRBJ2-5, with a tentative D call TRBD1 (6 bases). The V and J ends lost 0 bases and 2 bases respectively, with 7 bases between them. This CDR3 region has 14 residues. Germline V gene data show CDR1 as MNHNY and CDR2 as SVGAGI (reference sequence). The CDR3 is CASSYSRGQETQYF. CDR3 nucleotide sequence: TGTGCCAGCAGTTACTCCAGGGGTCAAGAGACCCAGTACTTC.

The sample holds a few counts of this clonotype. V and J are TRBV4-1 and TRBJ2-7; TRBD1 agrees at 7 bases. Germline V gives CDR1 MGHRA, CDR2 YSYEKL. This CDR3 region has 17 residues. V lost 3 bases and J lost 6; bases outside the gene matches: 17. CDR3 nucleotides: TGCGCCAGCAGCCAGGAGGTACCGGGACAGTGGATATCCGAGCAGTACTTC. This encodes CASSQEVPGQWISEQYF.

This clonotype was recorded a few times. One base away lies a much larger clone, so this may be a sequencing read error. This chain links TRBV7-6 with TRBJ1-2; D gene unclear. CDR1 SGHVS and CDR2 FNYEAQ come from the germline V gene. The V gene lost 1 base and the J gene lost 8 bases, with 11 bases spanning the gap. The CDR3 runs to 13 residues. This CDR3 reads CASSLESREGYTF. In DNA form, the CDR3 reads TGTGCCAGCAGCTTAGAGAGCCGCGAGGGCTACACCTTC.